The entry that follows covers one TCR beta chain sequence. This clonotype was recorded only once. Its antigen is still unknown. Per-base qualities were not stored, and no clone one base away is much larger. Support from one read is weak. RNA was extracted with the RNeasy kit and roughly 0.45 to 1 ug was reverse transcribed using random hexamers. TCR beta CDR3 regions were amplified with the immunoSEQ multiplex PCR assay covering 54 Vbeta and 13 Jbeta segments. Bias from PCR amplification was corrected by using a synthetic template baseline for primer optimization and for computational correction. The paper's processing steps were these. Only productive sequences were kept, with reads annotated to V, D and J genes according to IMGT and analyzed in immunoSEQ Analyzer. Clonality was computed as one minus Shannon entropy normalized by log2 of the number of productive unique sequences. For each patient and control, public and private clones were evaluated within the 100 most prevalent clones. A clone was defined as Susac-specific if it was absent from the healthy and MS cohorts, from roughly 1,000 published viral clones and from other ImmuneACCESS disease sequences. The public reads were quality trimmed at Q25 with fastp and then assembled into clones with MiXCR by TCRdb, keeping productive beta chains. Each CDR3 protein gets just one entry, which takes the most common genes and DNA from the rows behind it. These V and J calls originate from TCRdb's pipeline instead of the authors' own analysis. This sample comprises roughly 200,000 distinct CDR3 sequences, under 97% of them detected only once. Of the sample, approximately 0.088% is held by the ten largest clones.

The entry originates in a study of CD8 T cells in Susac syndrome (dated by TCRdb to the late 2010s). Regarding the complete study: Whether CD8+ T cell activation and differentiation in Susac syndrome was antigen driven was tested using repertoire sequencing. Paper-wide results and their limitations: The number of individuals in the TCR sequencing and HLA analysis was acknowledged as relatively small.

V is cut by 6 bases and J by 8 bases, and the space between the germline ends is 19 bases. The CDR1 and CDR2 encoded by the germline V gene (reference sequence) are DFQATT and SNEGSKA. The CDR3 spans 13 residues, from the cysteine through the phenylalanine. The only DNA kept is the CDR3, 39 bases in frame from the first base. High-throughput TCR beta sequencing profiled peripheral blood CD8+ and CD4+ T cells from healthy donors, Susac syndrome patients and multiple sclerosis patients. The multiple sclerosis controls were treatment-naive patients who had stable or active relapsing-remitting disease and met the revised McDonald criteria. Bulk CD8+ and CD4+ T cells were purified by magnetic negative isolation, while CD8+ TEMRA cells were enriched using FACS. Blood was collected in EDTA tubes and processed within 24 hours, with PBMCs isolated through density gradient centrifugation. PBMCs intended for TCR sequencing were cryopreserved in liquid nitrogen and thawed later in a water bath at 37 degrees C. A purity of at least 90% was achieved for sorted or isolated CD4+, CD8+ and CD8+ TEMRA cells.

The receptor was derived from a human donor with multiple sclerosis. The source material was CD4+ T cells from PBMCs. The chain was built from TRBV20-1 and TRBJ1-2; the D gene is not confidently resolved. The nucleotides are TGCAGTGCCCGCGACCCAGATTGGCTCGGCTACACCTTC. Its protein product is CSARDPDWLGYTF.